One and the same sample provided the 12 T cell receptor beta chains below, sequenced in a study of response to subunit inactivated influenza vaccine. TCRdb re-called the RT-PCR reads through MiXCR, storing one row per CDR3 protein. Of 450,000 to 500,000 distinct CDR3 sequences in the sample, around 9.9% are singletons; the top ten hold roughly 12%. Sequenced here: PBMCs from blood, sampled roughly 6 weeks after vaccination. These receptors originate from a man in his forties or fifties who received an inactivated influenza vaccine.

Regarding this clonotype: A much larger clone lies one base from this, so it may be a read error. The chain recombines TRBV9 with TRBJ2-3; 10 nucleotides agree with TRBD1. The germline gives CDR1 SGDLS, CDR2 YYNGEE. V trimming: 0 bases; J trimming: 2 bases; junction bases outside the gene matches: 3. The CDR3 sequence is 16 residues long. The CDR3 nucleotides are TGTGCCAGCAGCGTAGTAGGGACAGGGGCCACAGATACGCAGTATTTT. Encoded protein: CASSVVGTGATDTQYF.

This clonotype was picked up many times. V gene TRBV6-5 combines with J gene TRBJ2-1; 9 bases are shared with TRBD2. Germline CDR1 is MNHEY and CDR2 is SVGAGI. The CDR3 contains 14 residues. After removal of 3 bases from V and 4 bases from J, the junction contained 1 base not matched to a gene. The CDR3 DNA reads TGTGCCAGCAGTTATAGCGGGGGATACAATGAGCAGTTCTTC. Its protein product is CASSYSGGYNEQFF.

Ten or more counts support this clonotype. This chain links TRBV20-1 with TRBJ2-5, with 9 bases lining up with TRBD1. The germline gives CDR1 DFQATT, CDR2 SNEGSKA (reference sequence). The trim removed 2 bases at V and 2 bases at J, leaving 3 bases unmatched. The CDR3 loop spans 14 amino acids. The CDR3 DNA follows: TGCAGTGCTAGAAAAGGGACAGGGCAAGAGACCCAGTACTTC. Protein: CSARKGTGQETQYF.

This clonotype appeared a few times. J is TRBJ1-2 and V is TRBV6-1, with D perhaps TRBD1 (6 bases). CDR1 MNHNS and CDR2 SASEGT come from the germline V gene. This CDR3 has 17 amino acids. Between the trimmed V and J ends, which lost 2 bases and 0 bases, there was a span of 16 bases. The CDR3 loop is CASSERGTVLANYGYTF. The CDR3 DNA follows: TGTGCCAGCAGTGAAAGGGGGACCGTCTTAGCTAACTATGGCTACACCTTC.

This clonotype has ten or more counts. The V gene is TRBV20-1, the J gene TRBJ1-5; tentatively, D is TRBD1 (5 bases). The length of the CDR3 is 14 residues. Deletions cut 1 base from V and 3 bases from J, with 10 bases between. CDR1 DFQATT and CDR2 SNEGSKA come from the germline V gene (reference sequence). The CDR3 loop is CSARASGDNQPQHF. The CDR3 nucleotides are TGCAGTGCTAGAGCCTCGGGGGACAATCAGCCCCAGCATTTT.

This clonotype was seen many times. This chain links TRBV20-1 with TRBJ1-2, with D possibly TRBD1 on 6 matching bases. The CDR3 totals 16 residues. V lost 0 bases, J lost 6 bases, and 20 bases lay in between. Germline lookup yields CDR1 DFQATT and CDR2 SNEGSKA (reference sequence). CDR3 DNA: TGCAGTGCTAGAGAAGGGGGAAAGGCTTCAATCAATGGCTACACCTTC. The encoded protein is CSAREGGKASINGYTF.

V and J are TRBV25-1 and TRBJ1-4, with D uncertain. Looked up from germline, CDR1 is MGHDK and CDR2 is SYGVNS. The CDR3 has 17 residues. Trimming left V 4 bases short and J 2 bases short, with 17 bases between. The CDR3 sequence is CASSAIDGRSTNEKLFF. Here the CDR3 DNA reads TGTGCCAGCAGTGCTATAGACGGACGAAGCACTAATGAAAAACTGTTTTTT.

The J gene is TRBJ2-2, the V gene TRBV20-1; D is possibly TRBD2 (5 bases). CDR3 length equals 13 residues. Trimming shortened V by 6 bases and J by 5 bases, and 13 bases separated the two germline ends. CDR1 DFQATT and CDR2 SNEGSKA come from the germline V gene (reference sequence). The CDR3: CSARRRKTGELFF. The CDR3, as DNA: TGCAGTGCCAGGAGGAGGAAGACCGGGGAGCTGTTTTTT.

This clonotype was counted between two and nine times. The chain is built from TRBV7-8 and TRBJ1-6, with D possibly being TRBD1 (6 bases). From germline, CDR1 is SGHVS and CDR2 FQNEAQ. The CDR3 totals 16 residues. Trimming took off 2 bases at V and 0 bases at J, with 8 bases between the two ends. The CDR3 sequence is CASSLRGGSYNSPLHF. The CDR3 region has the DNA TGTGCCAGCAGCTTAAGAGGGGGCTCCTATAATTCACCCCTCCACTTT.

This clonotype was detected many times. This rearrangement joins TRBV7-2 to TRBJ2-1, with TRBD1 matching 9 bases. V gave up 3 bases and J gave up 4 bases; unmatched junction bases: 4. The CDR3 has 15 residues. The germline V gene encodes CDR1 SGHTA and CDR2 FQGNSA. CDR3 loop: CASSLDRGRYNEQFF. CDR3 nucleotides: TGTGCCAGCAGCTTGGACAGGGGACGTTACAATGAGCAGTTCTTC.

This clonotype was recorded at least ten times. This chain connects TRBV12-3 or TRBV12-4 to TRBJ2-1; no clear D. The CDR3 totals 12 residues. Trimming pared 5 bases from V and 5 bases from J, leaving 7 bases between. The CDR3 DNA reads TGTGCCAGCAGTCCCCGCAACAATGAGCAGTTCTTC. It encodes CASSPRNNEQFF.

The chain carries TRBV5-6 and TRBJ2-5, with 8 bases lining up with TRBD1. V lost 3 bases and J lost 2; bases outside the gene matches: 9. Germline V lookup: CDR1 SGHDT, CDR2 YYEEEE. The CDR3 extends over 16 amino acids. The CDR3 DNA reads as TGTGCCAGCAGCTCGCCAGGGACAGGTTTACAAGAGACCCAGTACTTC. This codes for CASSSPGTGLQETQYF.